This passage covers 22 T cell receptor beta chains from one sample sequenced in a study of OX40 agonist ivuxolimab in advanced cancers. Using immunoSEQ multiplex PCR, the repertoire was profiled, and TCRdb retains in-frame clones only, with some absent. Of 55,000 to 80,000 clones in the sample, 70% to 90% are singletons; the top ten hold approximately 2%. The sample was CD4+ or CD8+ T cells sorted from blood, taken in a trial of the OX40 agonist ivuxolimab. The source is an adult with an advanced solid tumor such as melanoma, head and neck, liver or kidney cancer.

The J gene is TRBJ2-6, the V gene TRBV4-2; a weak D match, TRBD2 (5 bases). V lost 0 bases to trimming and J lost 1 base, with 16 bases between them. Germline CDR1 and CDR2: LGHNA and YNFKEQ. The CDR3 totals 19 residues. The CDR3 sequence: CASSQDLTARGSGANVLTF. CDR3 in DNA: TGTGCCAGCAGCCAAGATCTAACTGCCCGGGGATCTGGGGCCAACGTCCTGACTTTC.

The chain is built from TRBV4-1 and TRBJ2-2; 7 nucleotides align to TRBD1. The V segment lost 0 bases and the J segment 0 bases; nucleotides outside the gene matches: 4. Germline assignment: CDR1 MGHRA and CDR2 YSYEKL. The CDR3 spans 17 residues. The DNA of the CDR3 is TGCGCCAGCAGCCAAGAAAACAGGGGTTCGAACACCGGGGAGCTGTTTTTT. Its protein product is CASSQENRGSNTGELFF.

In DNA form, the CDR3 reads TGTGCCAGCAGTTTAACATCTACGAACACCGGGGAGCTGTTTTTT. It codes for CASSLTSTNTGELFF. The rearrangement links TRBV28 to TRBJ2-2; D gene ambiguous. CDR3 length equals 15 residues. V lost 2 bases and J lost 0, with 7 bases in between. The germline CDR1 and CDR2 sequences are MDHEN and SYDVKM.

The chain has TRBV30 and TRBJ1-2, with D tentatively TRBD1 (6 bases). CDR1 is GTSNPN and CDR2 is SVGIG in the germline V gene (reference sequence). V was clipped by 2 bases and J by 7 bases, with 8 bases between them. The CDR3 runs to 11 residues. The CDR3 DNA follows: TGTGCCTGGAGTCGGGGGCCTGGCTACACCTTC. Translating it yields CAWSRGPGYTF.

This clone was found once. The junction and the germline gene differ at one end; a read error may be behind it. The rearrangement links TRBV5-1 to TRBJ2-7; TRBD1 aligns across 7 bases. Germline V gene lookup returns CDR1 SGHRS and CDR2 YFSETQ. There are 14 residues in the CDR3. The CDR3 nucleotides are TGCGTCAGCAGCTTGGGTGGGACAGACAACGAGCAGTACTTC. Translation gives CVSSLGGTDNEQYF.

This chain uses TRBV18 with TRBJ2-7; D call uncertain. V gave up 0 bases and J gave up 0 bases, with 9 bases separating them. CDR1 is KGHSH, CDR2 LQKENI, per germline. This CDR3 is 15 amino acids long. The CDR3, as DNA: TGTGCCAGCTCACCACCGGATCTGGGCTCCTACGAGCAGTACTTC. This codes for CASSPPDLGSYEQYF. Full variable domain (outside the CDR3, taken from reference TRBV18 and TRBJ2-7): NAGVMQNPRHLVRRRGQEARLRCSPMKGHSHVYWYRQLPEEGLKFMVYLQKENIIDESGMPKERFSAEFPKEGPSILRIQQVVRGDSAAYFCASSPPDLGSYEQYFGPGTRLTVT.

This clone has more than one count but fewer than ten. The chain recombines TRBV30 with TRBJ1-4, with 10 bases lining up with TRBD1. This CDR3 spans 15 amino acids. Germline CDR1 and CDR2: GTSNPN and SVGIG (reference sequence). The J segment lost 7 bases and the V segment lost 0 bases, leaving 5 bases of the junction unmatched. The CDR3 is CAWSVPWTGGEKLFF. The CDR3 coding sequence is TGTGCCTGGAGTGTACCTTGGACAGGGGGTGAAAAACTGTTTTTT.

The V gene is TRBV10-1, the J gene TRBJ1-1; TRBD1 is a possible D gene (5 bases). CDR1 is WNHNN and CDR2 is SYGVQD in the germline V gene (reference sequence). V was pared by 0 bases and J by 11 bases, with 13 bases between. This CDR3 has 13 residues. The CDR3 DNA is TGCGCCAGCAGTGAGTCGGGGGTACTGAAGGCTTTCTTT. Its protein is CASSESGVLKAFF.

This clone was detected only once. The rearrangement links TRBV28 to TRBJ2-4, with D perhaps being TRBD1 or TRBD2 (5 bases each). The CDR3 is made up of 18 amino acids. With 6 bases removed from V and 0 bases from J, the gap between germline ends came to 21 bases. The germline gives CDR1 MDHEN, CDR2 SYDVKM. CDR3 in DNA: TGTGCCAGCAGCCGATCAGGGACCCGTGGGCTAGCCAAAAACATTCAGTACTTC. Translating gives CASSRSGTRGLAKNIQYF.

This clone appeared a few times. The rearrangement links TRBV5-5 to TRBJ2-1; maybe TRBD1 (5 bases). This CDR3 contains 16 residues. V was pared by 0 bases and J by 1 base, with 11 bases between. Germline CDR1 reads SGHKS; CDR2 reads YYEKEE (reference sequence). CDR3 in DNA: TGTGCCAGCAGCTTGGGAAGGGGCTATTCCTACAATGAGCAGTTCTTC. Translation: CASSLGRGYSYNEQFF.

The chain couples TRBV7-8 to TRBJ2-7; 9 positions agree with TRBD1. Germline V gene sequence: CDR1 SGHVS, CDR2 FQNEAQ. V trimming: 4 bases; J trimming: 0 bases; junction bases outside the gene matches: 7. CDR3 size: 16 residues. DNA for the CDR3: TGTGCCAGCAGCTGGGGGGGGGACAGGGTCTCCTACGAGCAGTACTTC. This sequence encodes CASSWGGDRVSYEQYF.

V usage is TRBV7-2 and J usage is TRBJ2-7; D may match TRBD1 or TRBD2 (6 bases each). Per the germline V gene, CDR1 is SGHTA and CDR2 is FQGNSA. The ends were cut back, 7 bases at V and 3 bases at J, with 22 bases in the middle. CDR3 size: 16 residues. CDR3 region: CASTSLGGRRVYEQYF. In DNA, the CDR3 is TGTGCCAGCACCAGTTTAGGGGGAAGGAGGGTCTACGAGCAGTACTTC.

This clone showed up just a few times. V usage is TRBV28 and J usage is TRBJ2-7; 7 nucleotides align to TRBD1. Germline CDR1 reads MDHEN; CDR2 reads SYDVKM. This CDR3 is 14 amino acids long. The junction had 8 bases not matched to a gene; V was cut back by 7 bases and J by 2 bases. This chain's CDR3 is CASTLGQPTYEQYF. CDR3 DNA sequence: TGTGCCAGCACTCTGGGACAGCCGACCTACGAGCAGTACTTC.

The rearrangement uses TRBV18 and TRBJ1-1; D may be TRBD1 (6 bases). With 6 bases removed from V and 2 bases from J, the gap between germline ends came to 19 bases. This CDR3 comprises 16 residues. CDR1 and CDR2 (germline): KGHSH, LQKENI. Here the CDR3 reads CASSRGQRLGNTEAFF. As DNA, the CDR3 is TGTGCCAGCTCCCGGGGACAAAGGTTAGGTAACACTGAAGCTTTCTTT.

V gene TRBV5-6 combines with J gene TRBJ1-2; D not certain. V was trimmed by 0 bases and J by 3 bases, leaving 9 bases between them. The CDR3 runs 14 residues. CDR1 is SGHDT and CDR2 is YYEEEE in the germline V gene. CDR3 region: CASSLVVSDYGYTF. The CDR3 DNA sequence: TGTGCCAGCAGCTTGGTTGTCAGCGACTATGGCTACACCTTC.

This chain joins TRBV4-1 and TRBJ2-1; 7 bases agree with TRBD2. The CDR3 runs 16 residues. Trimming at V came to 3 bases and at J to 4 bases, leaving 9 bases not matched to a gene. Germline values: CDR1 MGHRA, CDR2 YSYEKL. The CDR3 sequence is CASSQTPGTIYNEQFF. In nucleotides, the CDR3 is TGCGCCAGCAGCCAGACCCCCGGGACTATTTACAATGAGCAGTTCTTC.

The V and J genes are TRBV7-9 and TRBJ1-5; 9 nucleotides agree with TRBD1. Germline values: CDR1 SEHNR, CDR2 FQNEAQ (reference sequence). J was trimmed by 0 bases and V by 1 base; bases with no gene match: 1. This CDR3 region has 16 residues. The CDR3 is CASSLGTGDSNQPQHF. CDR3 nucleotide sequence: TGTGCCAGCAGCTTAGGGACAGGGGATAGCAATCAGCCCCAGCATTTT.

The chain couples TRBV29-1 to TRBJ2-2; D not certain. V was clipped by 6 bases and J by 5 bases, with 4 bases between them. The CDR3 length is 10 residues. In germline, CDR1 is SQVTM, CDR2 ANQGSEA. The CDR3 DNA follows: TGCAGCGTACAAACCGGGGAGCTGTTTTTT. It is translated as CSVQTGELFF.

The rearrangement joins TRBV11-2 to TRBJ1-3; TRBD1 is a possible D gene (6 bases). V was pared by 8 bases and J by 2 bases, with 16 bases between. Germline CDR1 is SGHAT and CDR2 is FQNNGV. The CDR3 loop spans 15 amino acids. The CDR3 region is CASGGHPRTGNTIYF. CDR3 coding DNA: TGTGCCAGCGGGGGGCACCCTCGGACTGGAAACACCATATATTTT. The full variable domain, rest sourced from reference TRBV11-2 and TRBJ1-3, is EAGVAQSPRYKIIEKRQSVAFWCNPISGHATLYWYQQILGQGPKLLIQFQNNGVVDDSQLPKDRFSAERLKGVDSTLKIQPAKLEDSAVYLCASGGHPRTGNTIYFGEGSWLTVV.

The rearrangement joins TRBV28 to TRBJ1-4, with TRBD1 matching 7 bases. V trimming: 7 bases; J trimming: 4 bases; junction bases outside the gene matches: 9. The CDR3 covers 15 residues. From germline, CDR1 is MDHEN and CDR2 SYDVKM. The CDR3 protein is CASTLAQGDNEKLFF. The CDR3 coding sequence is TGTGCCAGCACCCTGGCCCAGGGGGATAATGAAAAACTGTTTTTT.

This clone was seen a single time. The chain recombines TRBV7-3 with TRBJ2-3, with 9 bases identical to TRBD2. Trimming removed 0 bases from V and 7 bases from J; junction bases left unmatched: 5. The CDR3 runs to 15 residues. The germline CDR1 and CDR2 sequences are SGHTA and FQGTGA. CDR3 protein: CASSLTGGRANTQYF. Written as DNA, the CDR3 is TGTGCCAGCAGCTTAACTGGCGGGAGGGCGAATACGCAGTATTTT.

The gene calls are TRBV4-1 and TRBJ2-3; 9 positions match TRBD1. The V gene end was trimmed by 6 bases and the J gene end by 3 bases; junction bases not matched to a gene: 7. Looked up from germline, CDR1 is MGHRA and CDR2 is YSYEKL. CDR3 size: 15 residues. The CDR3 is CASSRPGQGTDTQYF. The CDR3 nucleotides are TGCGCCAGCAGTCGCCCGGGACAGGGAACAGATACGCAGTATTTT.